Each of the 9 T cell receptor beta chains below was sequenced from the same sample in a study of Graves' ophthalmopathy and Graves' hyperthyroidism. The TCR beta CDR3 regions underwent amplification from RNA transcripts. HTBI primers were employed in first-round RT-PCR, then a second-round multiplex PCR followed. TCRdb analysed the multiplex PCR reads with MiXCR anew, one entry per CDR3 protein. The sample contains around 1,200,000 distinct CDR3 sequences, less than 45% of which appear only once. Sequenced material: peripheral blood or thyroid tissue (not recorded which). The receptors shown here come from an adult man with Graves' hyperthyroidism.

This clonotype has a handful of counts. It may be a read error: a sequence one base away is much more abundant. The V call is TRBV7-9, the J call TRBJ1-5; D not certain. CDR1 is SEHNR and CDR2 is FQNEAQ in the germline V gene (reference sequence). This CDR3 is built from 12 residues. The CDR3: CTSSTGGEPQHF. Here the CDR3 DNA reads TGTACCAGCAGCACCGGAGGAGAACCCCAGCATTTT.

This clonotype turned up a few times. J is TRBJ2-7 and V is TRBV20-1; tentative D call: TRBD1 (6 bases). V was cut by 3 bases and J by 0 bases, with 15 bases left in between. This CDR3 has 15 amino acids. Germline values: CDR1 DFQATT, CDR2 SNEGSKA (reference sequence). The CDR3 DNA reads as TGCAGTGCTAGGGGGGCGTCAGCGAGCTCCTACGAGCAGTACTTC. Amino acids: CSARGASASSYEQYF.

The J gene is TRBJ1-5, the V gene TRBV28; no firm D call. Germline-derived CDR1 and CDR2 are MDHEN and SYDVKM. The ends were cut back, 6 bases at V and 9 bases at J, with 12 bases in the middle. This CDR3 has 12 amino acids. The CDR3 reads CASSVGKGPQHF. The CDR3 nucleotides read TGTGCCAGCAGCGTGGGAAAGGGGCCCCAGCATTTT.

This clonotype was recorded at least ten times. The gene calls are TRBV20-1 and TRBJ1-1, with D unresolved. From germline, CDR1 is DFQATT and CDR2 SNEGSKA (reference sequence). Trimming shortened V by 3 bases and J by 5 bases, and 16 bases separated the two germline ends. The CDR3 consists of 14 residues. The CDR3 sequence is CSARAPTRVTEAFF. DNA of the CDR3: TGCAGTGCTAGGGCCCCGACAAGGGTGACTGAAGCTTTCTTT.

The chain links TRBV25-1 to TRBJ1-2; D is unclear. The CDR3 runs to 13 residues. Germline loops: CDR1 MGHDK, CDR2 SYGVNS. V lost 5 bases and J 4 bases, leaving 11 bases between the germline ends. The CDR3, as DNA: TGTGCCAGCAGTTTATCGATGGCCTATGGCTACACCTTC. This codes for CASSLSMAYGYTF.

About this clonotype: This is likely a read error, given that the CDR3 carries no conserved phenylalanine or tryptophan at its end. The limits of the CDR3 on the DNA are not certain, so only TCRdb's listed CDR3 is given. The chain uses TRBV10-3 and TRBJ1-1. Germline assignment: CDR1 ENHRY and CDR2 SYGVKD. Both ends counted, the CDR3 spans 8 residues. CDR3 region: CAISADLP.

This chain links TRBV4-3 with TRBJ2-2; D is perhaps TRBD1 (5 bases). CDR1 LGHNA and CDR2 YSLEER come from the germline V gene. The V end lost 2 bases, the J end lost 2 bases, and 18 bases lay between the germline ends. The CDR3 contains 18 residues. CDR3 sequence reads: CASSQMATTTANTGELFF. CDR3 sequence (DNA): TGCGCCAGCAGCCAAATGGCTACGACGACAGCCAACACCGGGGAGCTGTTTTTT.

For this clonotype: A much more abundant neighbour one base away suggests this may be a read error. V is TRBV12-3 or TRBV12-4 and J is TRBJ1-1; D may be TRBD1 (6 bases). With 4 bases removed from V and 3 bases from J, the gap between germline ends came to 9 bases. The CDR3 consists of 13 residues. CDR3 loop: CASSSGEDTEAFF. The CDR3, as DNA: TGTGCCAGCAGTTCAGGGGAGGACACTGAAGCTTTCTTT.

As concerns this clonotype: A junction boundary mismatches the germline segment, possibly from a read error. This chain links TRBV4-1 with TRBJ1-6; D gene ambiguous. The length of the CDR3 is 15 residues. Germline-derived CDR1 and CDR2 are MGHRA and YSYEKL. The CDR3 DNA sequence: TGCGCCAGCGGCCAACCGTCAGGCAATAATTCACCCCTCCACTTT. Protein sequence: CASGQPSGNNSPLHF.